This T cell receptor (beta chain) stems from a study of T-cell reconstitution after alpha-beta-depleted transplantation in children. Preparing the TCRbeta library involved the use of unique molecular identifiers. MiXCR, applied by TCRdb to the PCR reads, yields one record per CDR3 protein. The data contain roughly 300,000 distinct CDR3 sequences, about 9.3% of them singletons. The sequencing used PBMCs from the stem cell graft donor, collected from the stem cell graft. The receptor comes from a human donor who donated a stem cell graft to a child with acute lymphoblastic leukemia.

The CDR3 reads CASSGGTETNEKLFF. The CDR3 DNA reads TGTGCCAGCAGTGGAGGGACAGAGACTAATGAAAAACTGTTTTTT. This rearrangement joins TRBV25-1 to TRBJ1-4, with TRBD1 matching 7 bases. Germline V lookup: CDR1 MGHDK, CDR2 SYGVNS. This CDR3 spans 15 amino acids. V lost 4 bases to trimming and J lost 2 bases; unmatched junction nucleotides: 4.